These T cell receptor beta chains were read from a single sample in a study of T cell responses to AZD1222 COVID-19 vaccine. Libraries were prepared by immunoSEQ multiplex PCR; TCRdb keeps only in-frame clonotypes and omits some of them. The sample comprises around 130,000 clones, roughly nine tenths of which are singletons, and 5.4% rests with the top ten. Material: peripheral blood, obtained on day 0 of AZD1222 vaccination. The receptors originated from an adult in good health. Both conserved end residues are part of each CDR3. D genes are given only for firm matches. Size is omitted from some rows. Given values are once, few, many or a class for expanded clones.

D	J	size	V	DNA	CDR3
-	TRBJ1-6	-	TRBV5-5	TGTGCCAGCAGCTTGCCAGGGTGGTCACCCCTCCACTTT	CASSLPGWSPLHF
-	TRBJ1-2	few	TRBV30	TGTGCCTGGGAGGAGGGGGTCTCCGCATGGGGCTACACCTTC	CAWEEGVSAWGYTF
-	TRBJ2-2	once	TRBV7-2	TGTGCCAGCAGCTTAGTCGCAGGGTTTACCGGGGAGCTGTTTTTT	CASSLVAGFTGELFF
-	TRBJ1-3	-	TRBV7-9	TGTGCCAGCAGCTTTAGAGGGGATTGGGGCTCTGGAAACACCATATATTTT	CASSFRGDWGSGNTIYF
-	TRBJ1-5	-	TRBV7-3	TGTGCCAGCAGCTTAGATCTTGGTCAGCCCCAGCATTTT	CASSLDLGQPQHF
TRBD1	TRBJ2-3	-	TRBV15	TGTGCCACCAGCAGAGCCACAGGGGCGGGTACAGATACGCAGTATTTT	CATSRATGAGTDTQYF
TRBD1	TRBJ1-1	-	TRBV7-3	TGTGCCAGCAGCTTAGAGGGGACAGTAACTGAAGCTTTCTTT	CASSLEGTVTEAFF
TRBD2	TRBJ2-5	once	TRBV5-5	TGTGCCAGCAGCACCCTCGCACCGGGACTAGCGGGAAAAGAGACCCAGTACTTC	CASSTLAPGLAGKETQYF
-	TRBJ1-5	-	TRBV28	TGTGCCAGCAGGGCCCCTGGGGTGGGGAGCAATCAGCCCCAGCATTTT	CASRAPGVGSNQPQHF
-	TRBJ2-7	-	TRBV5-1	TGCGCCAGCAGCACGGGGGCCTACGAGCAGTACTTC	CASSTGAYEQYF
-	TRBJ1-4	-	TRBV19	TGTGCCAGTTGTGGACCCCGACTCCCCGGGGCTGAAAAACTGTTTTTT	CASCGPRLPGAEKLFF
-	TRBJ1-6	few	TRBV11-2	TGTGCCAGCAGACGAAGTAGTGATAATTCACCCCTCCACTTT	CASRRSSDNSPLHF
TRBD1	TRBJ1-1	once	TRBV3-1/TRBV3-2	TGTGCCAGCAGCGCGGGGACAGGGCTGCCCGGAGCTTTCTTT	CASSAGTGLPGAFF
TRBD1	TRBJ2-7	-	TRBV19	TGTGCCAGTAGTAACGGACAGGGGGCTTACGAGCAGTACTTC	CASSNGQGAYEQYF
-	TRBJ1-5	once	TRBV7-2	TGTGCCAGCAGCTTAGTCGCCTGGTCGGGCAATCAGCCCCAGCATTTT	CASSLVAWSGNQPQHF
-	TRBJ2-1	-	TRBV3-1/TRBV3-2	TGTGCCAGCAGCCACTCAAGGATAGCCCTTGAGCAGTTCTTC	CASSHSRIALEQFF
-	TRBJ1-1	-	TRBV6-5	TGTGCCAGCAGGGCGGGGACGGGGGACACTGAAGCTTTCTTT	CASRAGTGDTEAFF
-	TRBJ1-6	few	TRBV30	TGTGCCTCGAGCAGGGAGGGGAGGGCACCCCTCCACTTT	CASSREGRAPLHF
TRBD2	TRBJ2-1	-	TRBV11-3	TGTGCCAGCAGCTTAGCGGGAGGTTACAATGAGCAGTTCTTC	CASSLAGGYNEQFF
-	TRBJ1-1	-	TRBV28	TGTGCCAGCAGTTTATTAGGGGTAAACACTGAAGCTTTCTTT	CASSLLGVNTEAFF
-	TRBJ2-3	-	TRBV21-1	TGTGCCAGCAGCCCAGGAGAACCCACGCAGTATTTT	CASSPGEPTQYF
-	TRBJ1-2	once	TRBV18	TGTGCCAGCTCACCACACCCGGGACCCGCCGGTGGCTACACCTTC	CASSPHPGPAGGYTF
TRBD1	TRBJ1-3	-	TRBV3-1/TRBV3-2	TGTGCCAGCAGGACAGGGCTCTCTGGAAACACCATATATTTT	CASRTGLSGNTIYF
-	TRBJ1-5	-	TRBV19	TGTGCCAGTAGTATCTCATTAAAGGGCAATCAGCCCCAGCATTTT	CASSISLKGNQPQHF
TRBD1	TRBJ1-2	-	TRBV28	TGTGCCAGCAGGGGGACAGGGGAAGATGGCTACACCTTC	CASRGTGEDGYTF
-	TRBJ1-5	-	TRBV10-3	TGTGCCATCAGTGACCAGATTTCTGCCAATCAGCCCCAGCATTTT	CAISDQISANQPQHF
-	TRBJ1-3	-	TRBV7-8	TGTGCCAGCAGCTCAAACCCCGCTCCATGGGGCTCTGGAAACACCATATATTTT	CASSSNPAPWGSGNTIYF
TRBD1	TRBJ1-4	-	TRBV9	TGTGCCAGCAGCCCCACAGGGGTTAGGAATGAAAAACTGTTTTTT	CASSPTGVRNEKLFF
TRBD1	TRBJ2-7	-	TRBV12-5	TGTGCTAGTGGACTTGAGACAGGGGGCTATAACGAGCAGTACTTC	CASGLETGGYNEQYF
-	TRBJ1-1	-	TRBV19	TGTGCCAGTAGTAGGACAGTCACTGAAGCTTTCTTT	CASSRTVTEAFF
-	TRBJ1-5	-	TRBV7-9	TGTGCCAGCAGCTACGGGGACAATCAGCCCCAGCATTTT	CASSYGDNQPQHF
-	TRBJ2-3	-	TRBV6-6	TGTGCCAGCAGTTACGGACAGCCTAGCACAGATACGCAGTATTTT	CASSYGQPSTDTQYF
TRBD1	TRBJ1-1	-	TRBV5-1	TGCGCCAGCAGCCCCCGGGCAGGGGGCTATGCGAACACTGAAGCTTTCTTT	CASSPRAGGYANTEAFF
TRBD1	TRBJ2-7	-	TRBV25-1	TGTGCCTCCGGGACAGGACAATACGAGCAGTACTTC	CASGTGQYEQYF
-	TRBJ1-1	-	TRBV18	TGTGCCAGCTCACCACAGGGGATCGCTGAAGCTTTCTTT	CASSPQGIAEAFF
-	TRBJ1-5	once	TRBV5-8	TGTGCCAGCAGCCCCAACCCTGGGCCGCACTACAAGCCCCAGCATTTT	CASSPNPGPHYKPQHF
-	TRBJ1-1	-	TRBV6-6	TGTGCCAGCAGTCTCAAGTTGAACACTGAAGCTTTCTTT	CASSLKLNTEAFF
-	TRBJ2-2	-	TRBV19	TGTGCCACCCAAGACTGGACAGTTAACACCGGGGAGCTGTTTTTT	CATQDWTVNTGELFF
-	TRBJ2-3	-	TRBV9	TGTGCCAGCAGCTCATCCCAGGGACGACACACAGATACGCAGTATTTT	CASSSSQGRHTDTQYF
-	TRBJ1-4	-	TRBV12-3/TRBV12-4	TGTGCCAGCAGTTCGGGGACTTGGGAAAAACTGTTTTTT	CASSSGTWEKLFF
-	TRBJ1-6	-	TRBV30	TGTGCCTGGGGACCACCGGGGGTAGCCAGAGATTCACCCCTCCACTTT	CAWGPPGVARDSPLHF
-	TRBJ2-7	-	TRBV18	TGTGCCAGCTCAATACAGGAAAACTCCTACGAGCAGTACTTC	CASSIQENSYEQYF
-	TRBJ2-1	-	TRBV6-5	TGTGCCAGCAGTACGACACGTCCCTACAATGAGCAGTTCTTC	CASSTTRPYNEQFF
-	TRBJ2-4	-	TRBV7-9	TGTGCCAGCAGCTTAGGCGCGGGCTCCATAGCCAAAAACATTCAGTACTTC	CASSLGAGSIAKNIQYF
-	TRBJ1-1	-	TRBV6-1	TGTGCCAGCAGTGAAGCGGGCTATAACACTGAAGCTTTCTTT	CASSEAGYNTEAFF
-	TRBJ2-1	few	TRBV2	TGTGCCAGCAGCTCCGCCATCCCCGGCAATGAGCAGTTCTTC	CASSSAIPGNEQFF